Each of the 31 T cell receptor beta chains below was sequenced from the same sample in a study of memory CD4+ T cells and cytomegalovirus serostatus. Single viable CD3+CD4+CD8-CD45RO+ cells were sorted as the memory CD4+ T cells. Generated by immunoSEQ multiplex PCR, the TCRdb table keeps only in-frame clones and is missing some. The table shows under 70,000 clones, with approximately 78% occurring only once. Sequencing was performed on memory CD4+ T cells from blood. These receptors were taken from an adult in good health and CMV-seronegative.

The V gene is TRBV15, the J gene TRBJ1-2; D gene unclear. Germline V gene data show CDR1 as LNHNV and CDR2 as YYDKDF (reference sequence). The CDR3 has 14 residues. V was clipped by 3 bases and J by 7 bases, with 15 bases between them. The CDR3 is CATSSHKAAGGYTF. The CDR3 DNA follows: TGTGCCACCAGCAGTCACAAGGCCGCTGGTGGCTACACCTTC. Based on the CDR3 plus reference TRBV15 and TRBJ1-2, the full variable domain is DAMVIQNPRYQVTQFGKPVTLSCSQTLNHNVMYWYQQKSSQAPKLLFHYYDKDFNNEADTPDNFQSRRPNTSFCFLDIRSPGLGDTAMYLCATSSHKAAGGYTFGSGTRLTVV.

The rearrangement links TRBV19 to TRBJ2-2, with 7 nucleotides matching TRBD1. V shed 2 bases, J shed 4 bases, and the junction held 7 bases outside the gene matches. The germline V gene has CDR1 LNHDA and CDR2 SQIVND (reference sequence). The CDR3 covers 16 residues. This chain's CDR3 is CASSINRGTSTGELFF. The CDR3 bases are TGTGCCAGTAGTATAAACAGGGGTACGTCCACCGGGGAGCTGTTTTTT.

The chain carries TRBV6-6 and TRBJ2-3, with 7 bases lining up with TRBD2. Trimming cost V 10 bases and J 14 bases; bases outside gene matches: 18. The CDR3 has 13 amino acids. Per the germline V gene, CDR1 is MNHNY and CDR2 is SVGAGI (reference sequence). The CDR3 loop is CATGPSAGGSRYF. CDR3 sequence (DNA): TGTGCCACCGGCCCGAGCGCGGGCGGGAGCAGGTATTTT.

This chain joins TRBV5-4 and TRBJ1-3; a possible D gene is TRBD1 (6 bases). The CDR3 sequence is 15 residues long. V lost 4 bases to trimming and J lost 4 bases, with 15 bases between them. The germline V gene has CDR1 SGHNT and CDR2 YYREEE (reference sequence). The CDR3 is CASSRPAGTGNTIYF. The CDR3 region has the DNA TGTGCCAGCAGCCGCCCGGCGGGGACAGGAAACACCATATATTTT.

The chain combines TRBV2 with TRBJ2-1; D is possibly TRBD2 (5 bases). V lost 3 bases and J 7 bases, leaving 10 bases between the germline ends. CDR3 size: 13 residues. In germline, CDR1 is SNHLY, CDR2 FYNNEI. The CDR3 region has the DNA TGTGCCAGCAGTGAGAGGACTGGAAATGAGCAGTTCTTC. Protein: CASSERTGNEQFF.

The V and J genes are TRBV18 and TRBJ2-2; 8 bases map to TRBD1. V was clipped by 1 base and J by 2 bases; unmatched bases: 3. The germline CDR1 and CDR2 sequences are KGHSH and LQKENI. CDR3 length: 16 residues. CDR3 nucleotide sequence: TGTGCCAGCTCACCACTCCAGGGGGCAAACACCGGGGAGCTGTTTTTT. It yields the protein CASSPLQGANTGELFF.

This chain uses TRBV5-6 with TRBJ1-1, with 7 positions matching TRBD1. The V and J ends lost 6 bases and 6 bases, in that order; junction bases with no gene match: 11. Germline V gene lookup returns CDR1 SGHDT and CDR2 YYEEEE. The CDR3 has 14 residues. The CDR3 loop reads CASIRRSRGAEAFF. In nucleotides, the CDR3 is TGTGCCAGCATCCGACGGAGCAGGGGGGCTGAAGCTTTCTTT. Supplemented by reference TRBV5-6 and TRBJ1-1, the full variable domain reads DAGVTQSPTHLIKTRGQQVTLRCSPKSGHDTVSWYQQALGQGPQFIFQYYEEEERQRGNFPDRFSGHQFPNYSSELNVNALLLGDSALYLCASIRRSRGAEAFFGQGTRLTVV.

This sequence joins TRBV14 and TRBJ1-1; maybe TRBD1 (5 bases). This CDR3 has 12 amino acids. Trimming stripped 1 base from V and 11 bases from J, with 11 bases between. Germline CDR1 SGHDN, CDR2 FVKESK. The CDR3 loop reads CASSQGGSQAFF. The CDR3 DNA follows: TGTGCCAGCAGCCAAGGGGGGAGTCAGGCTTTCTTT.

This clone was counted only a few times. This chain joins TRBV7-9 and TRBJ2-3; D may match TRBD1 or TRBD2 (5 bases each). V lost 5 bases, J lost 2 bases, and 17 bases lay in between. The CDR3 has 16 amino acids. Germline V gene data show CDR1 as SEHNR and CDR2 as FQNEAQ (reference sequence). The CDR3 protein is CASSRGRTQNTDTQYF. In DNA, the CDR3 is TGTGCCAGCAGCCGGGGTCGGACACAAAACACAGATACGCAGTATTTT.

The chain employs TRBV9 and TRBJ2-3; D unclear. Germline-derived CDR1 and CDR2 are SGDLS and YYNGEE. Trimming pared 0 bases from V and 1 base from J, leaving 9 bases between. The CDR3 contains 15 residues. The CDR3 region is CASSVGLAGTDTQYF. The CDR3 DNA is TGTGCCAGCAGCGTAGGGTTAGCAGGCACAGATACGCAGTATTTT.

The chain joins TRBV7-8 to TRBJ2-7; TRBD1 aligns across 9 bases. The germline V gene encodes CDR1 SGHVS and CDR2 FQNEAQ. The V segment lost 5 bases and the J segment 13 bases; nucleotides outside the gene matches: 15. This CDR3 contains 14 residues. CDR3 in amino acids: CASSLGQGPVGLYF. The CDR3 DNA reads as TGTGCCAGCAGCCTCGGACAGGGGCCGGTGGGTTTATACTTC.

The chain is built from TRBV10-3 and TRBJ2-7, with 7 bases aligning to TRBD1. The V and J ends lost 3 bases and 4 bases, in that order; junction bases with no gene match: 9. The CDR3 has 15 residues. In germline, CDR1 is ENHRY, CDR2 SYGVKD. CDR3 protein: CAISDGKGADYEQYF. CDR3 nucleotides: TGTGCCATCAGTGACGGGAAGGGGGCGGATTACGAGCAGTACTTC.

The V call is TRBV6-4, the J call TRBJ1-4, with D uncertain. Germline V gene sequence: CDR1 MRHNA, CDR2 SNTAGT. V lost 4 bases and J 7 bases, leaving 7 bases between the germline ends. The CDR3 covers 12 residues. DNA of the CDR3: TGTGCCAGCAGTGCCGACGGTGAAAAACTGTTTTTT. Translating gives CASSADGEKLFF.

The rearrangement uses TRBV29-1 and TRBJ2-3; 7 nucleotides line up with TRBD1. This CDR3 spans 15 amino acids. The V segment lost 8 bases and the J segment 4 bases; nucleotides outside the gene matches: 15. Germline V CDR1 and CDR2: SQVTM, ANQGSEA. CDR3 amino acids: CSLTMHRGSSDTQYF. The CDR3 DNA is TGCAGCTTGACGATGCACAGGGGATCTTCAGATACGCAGTATTTT.

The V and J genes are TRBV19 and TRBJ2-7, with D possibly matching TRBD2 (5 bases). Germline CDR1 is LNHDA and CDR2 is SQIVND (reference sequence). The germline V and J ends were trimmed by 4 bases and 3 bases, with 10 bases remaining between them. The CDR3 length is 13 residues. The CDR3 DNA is TGTGCCAGTAGTACCGGACTCATCTACGAGCAGTACTTC. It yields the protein CASSTGLIYEQYF.

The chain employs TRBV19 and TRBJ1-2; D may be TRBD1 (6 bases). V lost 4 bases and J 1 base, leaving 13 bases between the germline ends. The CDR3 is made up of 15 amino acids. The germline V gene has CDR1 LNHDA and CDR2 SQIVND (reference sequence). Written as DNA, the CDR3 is TGTGCCAGTAGTAGACAGGCAAAGGGTAACTATGGCTACACCTTC. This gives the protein CASSRQAKGNYGYTF. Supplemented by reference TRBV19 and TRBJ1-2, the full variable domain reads DGGITQSPKYLFRKEGQNVTLSCEQNLNHDAMYWYRQDPGQGLRLIYYSQIVNDFQKGDIAEGYSVSREKKESFPLTVTSAQKNPTAFYLCASSRQAKGNYGYTFGSGTRLTVV.

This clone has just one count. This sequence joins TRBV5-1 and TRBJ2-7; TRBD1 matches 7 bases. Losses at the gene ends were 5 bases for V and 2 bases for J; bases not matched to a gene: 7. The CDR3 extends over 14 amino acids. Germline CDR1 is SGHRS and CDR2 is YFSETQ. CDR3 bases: TGCGCCAGCAGTAAGACAGGGCCGACCTACGAGCAGTACTTC. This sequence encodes CASSKTGPTYEQYF.

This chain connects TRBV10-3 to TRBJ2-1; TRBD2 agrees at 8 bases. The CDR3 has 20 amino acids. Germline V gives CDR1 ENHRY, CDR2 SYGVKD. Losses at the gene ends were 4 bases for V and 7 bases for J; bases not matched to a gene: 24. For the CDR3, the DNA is TGTGCCATCAGTGGAATCGACAAGGTGGGCGGGAGGTACGTCATGAATGAGCAGTTCTTC. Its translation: CAISGIDKVGGRYVMNEQFF.

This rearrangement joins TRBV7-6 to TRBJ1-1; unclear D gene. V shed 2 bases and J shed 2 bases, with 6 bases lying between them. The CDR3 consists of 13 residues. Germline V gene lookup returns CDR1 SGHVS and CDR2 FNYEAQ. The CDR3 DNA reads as TGTGCCAGCAGCTTAATTCCAAACACTGAAGCTTTCTTT. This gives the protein CASSLIPNTEAFF.

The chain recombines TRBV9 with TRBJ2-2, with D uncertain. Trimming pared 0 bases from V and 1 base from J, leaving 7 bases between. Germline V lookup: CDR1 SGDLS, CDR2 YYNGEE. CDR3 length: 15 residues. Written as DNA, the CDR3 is TGTGCCAGCAGCGTAGCCTCCCGGAACACCGGGGAGCTGTTTTTT. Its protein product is CASSVASRNTGELFF.

CDR3 sequence (DNA): TGTGCCAGTAGTCTGGCGTATAGTACGCCTGAAGCTTTCTTT. Residues: CASSLAYSTPEAFF. V is TRBV19 and J is TRBJ1-1; D call uncertain. Germline V lookup: CDR1 LNHDA, CDR2 SQIVND (reference sequence). CDR3 length: 14 amino acids. Trimming stripped 5 bases from V and 6 bases from J, with 16 bases between.

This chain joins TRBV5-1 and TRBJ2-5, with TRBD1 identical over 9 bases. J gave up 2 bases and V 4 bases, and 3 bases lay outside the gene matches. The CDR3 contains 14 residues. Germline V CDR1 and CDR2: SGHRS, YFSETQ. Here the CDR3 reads CASSGTGHQETQYF. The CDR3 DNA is TGCGCCAGCAGCGGGACAGGGCATCAAGAGACCCAGTACTTC.

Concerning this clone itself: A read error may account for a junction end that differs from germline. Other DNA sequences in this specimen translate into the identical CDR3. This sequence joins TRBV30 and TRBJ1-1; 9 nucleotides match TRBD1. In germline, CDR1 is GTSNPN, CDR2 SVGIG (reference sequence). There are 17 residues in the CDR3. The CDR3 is CAWSRREGTGMNTEAFF. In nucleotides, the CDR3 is TGTGCCTGGAGTCGCAGAGAGGGGACAGGGATGAACACCGAAGCTTTCTTT.

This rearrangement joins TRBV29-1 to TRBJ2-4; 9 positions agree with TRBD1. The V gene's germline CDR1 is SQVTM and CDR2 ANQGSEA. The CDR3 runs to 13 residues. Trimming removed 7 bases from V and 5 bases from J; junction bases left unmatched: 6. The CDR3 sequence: CSGTQGAENIQYF. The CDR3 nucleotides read TGCAGCGGAACACAGGGGGCGGAAAACATTCAGTACTTC.

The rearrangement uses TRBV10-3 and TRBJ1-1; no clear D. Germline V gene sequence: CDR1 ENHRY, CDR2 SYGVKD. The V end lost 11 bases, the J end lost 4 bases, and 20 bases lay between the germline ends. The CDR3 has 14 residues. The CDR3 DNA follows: TGTGCCTTCAAGGGCGGCCGAGACCTCACTGAAGCTTTCTTT. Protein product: CAFKGGRDLTEAFF.

CDR3 loop: CASSLGPDPAQTQYF. CDR3 bases: TGTGCCAGCAGCTTAGGGCCCGACCCAGCGCAGACCCAGTACTTC. The chain employs TRBV7-3 and TRBJ2-5; D is unresolved. Germline CDR1 and CDR2: SGHTA and FQGTGA. CDR3 size: 15 residues. V lost 2 bases and J lost 6, with 16 bases in between.

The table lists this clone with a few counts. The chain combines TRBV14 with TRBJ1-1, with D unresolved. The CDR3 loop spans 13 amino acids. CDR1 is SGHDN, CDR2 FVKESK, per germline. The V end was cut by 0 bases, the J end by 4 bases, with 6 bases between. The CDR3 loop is CASSQDWGTEAFF. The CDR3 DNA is TGTGCCAGCAGCCAAGATTGGGGCACTGAAGCTTTCTTT.

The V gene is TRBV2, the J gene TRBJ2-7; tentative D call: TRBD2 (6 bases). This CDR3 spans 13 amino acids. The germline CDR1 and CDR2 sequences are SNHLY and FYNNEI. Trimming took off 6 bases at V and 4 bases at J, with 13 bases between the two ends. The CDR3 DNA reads TGTGCCAGCAGAATGGGGGGAGGATACGAGCAGTACTTC. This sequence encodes CASRMGGGYEQYF.

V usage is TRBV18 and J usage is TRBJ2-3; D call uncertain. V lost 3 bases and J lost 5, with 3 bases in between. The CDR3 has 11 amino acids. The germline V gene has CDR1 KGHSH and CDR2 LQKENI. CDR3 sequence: CASSPRDTQYF. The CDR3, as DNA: TGTGCCAGCTCACCCCGAGATACGCAGTATTTT.

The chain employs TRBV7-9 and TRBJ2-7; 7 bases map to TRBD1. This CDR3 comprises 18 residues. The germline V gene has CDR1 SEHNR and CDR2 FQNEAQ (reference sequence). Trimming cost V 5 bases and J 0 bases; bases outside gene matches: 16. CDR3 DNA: TGTGCCAGCAGCCCCCAACGGCGGACAGGTACCTACTCCTACGAGCAGTACTTC. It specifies CASSPQRRTGTYSYEQYF.

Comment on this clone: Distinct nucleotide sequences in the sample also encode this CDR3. The CDR3 protein is CASSLDQGDEAFF. The CDR3 nucleotides are TGCGCCAGCAGCTTGGATCAGGGAGATGAAGCTTTCTTT. V usage is TRBV5-1 and J usage is TRBJ1-1, with a weak D call TRBD1 (5 bases). The CDR3 totals 13 residues. Germline V gives CDR1 SGHRS, CDR2 YFSETQ. Trimming cost V 0 bases and J 7 bases, with 10 bases left between them.